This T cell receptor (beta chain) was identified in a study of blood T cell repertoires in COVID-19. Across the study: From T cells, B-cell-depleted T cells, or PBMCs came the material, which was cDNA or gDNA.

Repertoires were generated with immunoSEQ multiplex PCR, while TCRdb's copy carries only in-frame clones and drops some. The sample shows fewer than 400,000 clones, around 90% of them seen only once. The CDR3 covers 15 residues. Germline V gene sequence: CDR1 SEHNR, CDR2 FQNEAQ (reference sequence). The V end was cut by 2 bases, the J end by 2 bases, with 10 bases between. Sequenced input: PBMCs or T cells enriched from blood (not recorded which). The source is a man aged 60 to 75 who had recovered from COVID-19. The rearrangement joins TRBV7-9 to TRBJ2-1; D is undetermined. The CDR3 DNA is TGTGCCAGCAGCTTACTAACGGGTACCTACAATGAGCAGTTCTTC. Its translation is CASSLLTGTYNEQFF.